This T cell receptor (beta chain) was captured by sequencing in a study of blood T cell repertoires in COVID-19. In the study overall: From the United States, Italy and Spain came samples of acute and convalescent COVID-19. PBMCs, B-cell-depleted T cells, or T cells provided the cDNA or gDNA that made up the material.

Looked up from germline, CDR1 is KGHSH and CDR2 is LQKENI. Trimming left V 6 bases short and J 8 bases short, with 19 bases between. The CDR3 is 14 residues long. Original processing methods: Quantification of nucleated cells was approximated via reference gene primer amplification. Some clones are missing from TCRdb's copy, which holds only in-frame ones; the method was immunoSEQ multiplex PCR. Clone size and V and J calls were adopted from that table, with D and trimming inferred from the DNA. The table includes more than 85,000 clones, roughly 86% detected once. The receptor was derived from a man aged 35 to 55 with active or convalescent COVID-19. Sequenced input: peripheral blood. The J gene is TRBJ1-1, the V gene TRBV18; TRBD1 might be the D (5 bases). The CDR3 bases are TGTGCCAGCTCTGATCAAGGGACTGCTAAGGAAGCTTTCTTT. It yields the protein CASSDQGTAKEAFF.